The 30 T cell receptor beta chains reported below all come from one sample, sequenced in a study of Graves' ophthalmopathy and Graves' hyperthyroidism. RNA transcripts were the template, and TCR beta CDR3 regions were amplified from them. HTBI-primed RT-PCR formed the first round, and a multiplex PCR formed the second. Via MiXCR, TCRdb re-called the multiplex PCR reads, giving one row per CDR3 protein. Here the sample spans around 1,000,000 distinct CDR3 sequences, about 38% being singletons. The sample was peripheral blood or thyroid tissue (not recorded which). The receptors shown here come from an adult man with Graves' hyperthyroidism.

The chain links TRBV19 to TRBJ1-5; D is perhaps TRBD1 (6 bases). The CDR3 is 13 residues long. Trimming pared 6 bases from V and 6 bases from J, leaving 12 bases between. Per the germline V gene, CDR1 is LNHDA and CDR2 is SQIVND (reference sequence). The CDR3 DNA is TGTGCCAGTAGCCGACAGGCACCTCAGCCCCAGCATTTT. Its protein product is CASSRQAPQPQHF.

This clonotype turned up a few times. V usage is TRBV29-1 and J usage is TRBJ2-3; 12 bases align to TRBD2. V lost 2 bases, J lost 4 bases, and 19 bases stayed unmatched. From germline, CDR1 is SQVTM and CDR2 ANQGSEA. The CDR3 totals 20 residues. The CDR3 protein is CSVELGVTSGSGSPPDTQYF. The CDR3 DNA follows: TGCAGCGTTGAATTAGGGGTGACTAGCGGGAGCGGATCCCCACCAGATACGCAGTATTTT.

The J gene is TRBJ1-1, the V gene TRBV12-3 or TRBV12-4, with D maybe TRBD1 (5 bases). Trimming took off 6 bases at V and 2 bases at J, with 13 bases between the two ends. The CDR3 loop spans 14 amino acids. CDR3 loop: CASRVDSTNTEAFF. The CDR3 coding sequence is TGTGCCAGCAGAGTCGACAGTACCAACACTGAAGCTTTCTTT.

The V and J genes are TRBV11-2 and TRBJ1-3, with 8 positions matching TRBD1. Germline CDR1 SGHAT, CDR2 FQNNGV. The CDR3 extends over 18 amino acids. V lost 0 bases, J lost 7 bases, and 14 bases stayed unmatched. CDR3 protein: CASSLERQGTQERNTIYF. CDR3 nucleotide sequence: TGTGCCAGCAGCTTAGAAAGACAGGGGACTCAAGAGAGGAACACCATATATTTT.

The V gene is TRBV7-2, the J gene TRBJ1-1, with 10 nucleotides matching TRBD1. Germline CDR1 reads SGHTA; CDR2 reads FQGNSA. V shed 1 base, J shed 0 bases, and the junction held 8 bases outside the gene matches. The CDR3 consists of 18 residues. The CDR3 reads CASSLGRGTGVMNTEAFF. The CDR3 DNA follows: TGTGCCAGCAGCTTAGGGAGGGGGACAGGGGTCATGAACACTGAAGCTTTCTTT. The whole variable domain, filled in from reference TRBV7-2 and TRBJ1-1, reads GAGVSQSPSNKVTEKGKDVELRCDPISGHTALYWYRQSLGQGLEFLIYFQGNSAPDKSGLPSDRFSAERTGGSVSTLTIQRTQQEDSAVYLCASSLGRGTGVMNTEAFFGQGTRLTVV.

At least ten counts were recorded for this clonotype. This rearrangement joins TRBV9 to TRBJ1-5; D is ambiguous. There are 13 residues in the CDR3. V was trimmed by 3 bases and J by 9 bases, leaving 13 bases between them. Germline values: CDR1 SGDLS, CDR2 YYNGEE. The CDR3 coding sequence is TGTGCCAGCAGCGGGGAGCAAGGCTGGCCCCAGCATTTT. It codes for CASSGEQGWPQHF.

This chain joins TRBV18 and TRBJ2-6; D remains ambiguous. Germline V CDR1 and CDR2: KGHSH, LQKENI. The CDR3 has 15 amino acids. V lost 1 base and J 4 bases, leaving 8 bases between the germline ends. The CDR3 loop reads CASSPLTFGANVLTF. The CDR3 region has the DNA TGTGCCAGCTCACCACTGACATTCGGGGCCAACGTCCTGACTTTC.

As to this clonotype: No conserved phenylalanine or tryptophan ends this CDR3, so it is likely a read error. The V call is TRBV12-3 or TRBV12-4, the J call TRBJ2-3; 9 nucleotides line up with TRBD2. Trimming cost V 5 bases and J 6 bases; bases outside gene matches: 12. The CDR3 spans 16 residues. The CDR3 coding sequence is TGTGCCAGCAGTAACCTAGCGGGGCCGTTTTGGGATACGCAGTATTCT. Translating gives CASSNLAGPFWDTQYS.

This chain connects TRBV20-1 to TRBJ2-5, with 8 bases matching TRBD1. Germline loops: CDR1 DFQATT, CDR2 SNEGSKA (reference sequence). Trimming took 6 bases from V and 1 from J; bases not matched to a gene: 4. The CDR3 length is 13 residues. Here the CDR3 reads CSAPGQVQETQYF. The DNA of the CDR3 is TGCAGTGCCCCGGGACAGGTCCAAGAGACCCAGTACTTC.

Worth noting for this clonotype: The conserved phenylalanine or tryptophan is not found at the CDR3 terminus, so this likely reflects a read error. The J gene is TRBJ1-6, the V gene TRBV15, with 10 bases that match TRBD1. The CDR3 is 14 amino acids. V gave up 8 bases and J gave up 8 bases; unmatched junction bases: 6. The germline V gene encodes CDR1 LNHNV and CDR2 YYDKDF (reference sequence). CDR3 region: CATERDRGDSPLHL. For the CDR3, the DNA is TGTGCCACCGAGAGGGACAGGGGTGATTCACCCCTCCACCTT.

In regard to this clonotype: Mismatch with germline at one junction end may stem from a read error. This rearrangement joins TRBV10-3 to TRBJ1-1; D is possibly TRBD1 (5 bases). Germline CDR1 and CDR2: ENHRY and SYGVKD. CDR3 length: 15 residues. CDR3 protein: CASSEMRGRVTEAFF. CDR3 coding DNA: TGTGCCAGCAGTGAAATGAGGGGAAGGGTCACTGAAGCTTTCTTT.

The table lists this clonotype with many counts. J is TRBJ2-2 and V is TRBV5-6; 10 bases are shared with TRBD2. This CDR3 has 17 amino acids. With 0 bases clipped from V and 4 bases from J, the junction kept 6 bases outside the gene matches. Germline loops: CDR1 SGHDT, CDR2 YYEEEE. CDR3 nucleotide sequence: TGTGCCAGCAGCTTGGCCGGGCTAGCGGGAGCCACCGGGGAGCTGTTTTTT. Its protein product is CASSLAGLAGATGELFF.

This clonotype was seen at least ten times. The rearrangement joins TRBV10-3 to TRBJ1-5, with D maybe TRBD1 (6 bases). From germline, CDR1 is ENHRY and CDR2 SYGVKD. CDR3 size: 17 residues. V shed 7 bases and J shed 6 bases, with 25 bases lying between them. The CDR3, as DNA: TGTGCCATCACCCAGACAGTGGAGGGGGGGGTGGTTCAGCCCCAGCATTTT. Protein product: CAITQTVEGGVVQPQHF.

This sequence joins TRBV6-5 and TRBJ2-5; D might be TRBD2 (5 bases). CDR1 is MNHEY and CDR2 is SVGAGI in the germline V gene. This CDR3 has 14 amino acids. The CDR3 DNA follows: TGTGGGGCGGAAGGATCGGGGTCCCAAGAGACCCAGTACTTC. This translates into CGAEGSGSQETQYF.

This clonotype was seen many times. The rearrangement links TRBV14 to TRBJ1-3; D call uncertain. Trimming removed 2 bases from V and 2 bases from J, with 7 bases in between. Germline V CDR1 and CDR2: SGHDN, FVKESK. CDR3 length equals 14 residues. The CDR3 region has the DNA TGTGCCAGCAGCCAACAAAACGCTGGAAACACCATATATTTT. Translating it yields CASSQQNAGNTIYF.

Details on this clonotype: This may be a read error, as it is one base from a much larger clone. The chain employs TRBV11-2 and TRBJ2-5; D may be TRBD1 or TRBD2 (5 bases each). The germline V gene encodes CDR1 SGHAT and CDR2 FQNNGV. The CDR3 consists of 14 residues. CDR3 region: CASSLASQGETQCF. CDR3 coding DNA: TGTGCCAGCAGCTTAGCTAGTCAGGGAGAGACCCAGTGCTTC. The whole variable domain, remainder taken from reference TRBV11-2 and TRBJ2-5, is EAGVAQSPRYKIIEKRQSVAFWCNPISGHATLYWYQQILGQGPKLLIQFQNNGVVDDSQLPKDRFSAERLKGVDSTLKIQPAKLEDSAVYLCASSLASQGETQCFGPGTRLLVL.

The sample holds many counts of this clonotype. The chain recombines TRBV5-1 with TRBJ1-1; D is ambiguous. CDR3 length: 15 amino acids. Trimming left V 0 bases short and J 2 bases short, with 11 bases between. Germline CDR1 and CDR2: SGHRS and YFSETQ. The CDR3 loop reads CASSLDIASNTEAFF. As DNA, the CDR3 is TGCGCCAGCAGCTTGGATATCGCCAGCAACACTGAAGCTTTCTTT.

This clonotype occurred many times. CDR3 protein: CASSIRVRGHLKANVLTF. Here the CDR3 DNA reads TGTGCCAGTAGTATACGGGTCAGGGGGCATCTAAAGGCCAACGTCCTGACTTTC. This sequence joins TRBV19 and TRBJ2-6; 8 positions agree with TRBD1. CDR3 length: 18 residues. V shed 2 bases and J 6 bases; nucleotides not matched to a gene: 12. The V gene's germline CDR1 is LNHDA and CDR2 SQIVND (reference sequence).

The chain combines TRBV7-9 with TRBJ1-5; tentatively, D is TRBD1 (5 bases). Trimming removed 8 bases at V and 1 base at J, with 18 bases between. Looked up from germline, CDR1 is SEHNR and CDR2 is FQNEAQ (reference sequence). The CDR3 length is 16 residues. CDR3: CASGRGSPSSNQPQHF. The DNA for the CDR3 is TGTGCCAGCGGCCGGGGGTCCCCCTCGAGCAATCAGCCCCAGCATTTT.

V gene TRBV10-3 combines with J gene TRBJ1-2; D ambiguous. The CDR3 runs to 13 residues. Deletions cut 9 bases from V and 12 bases from J, with 23 bases between. Germline-derived CDR1 and CDR2 are ENHRY and SYGVKD. The CDR3 sequence is CAIAPADLAGNTF. The CDR3, as DNA: TGTGCCATTGCCCCCGCGGATCTGGCTGGAAACACCTTC.

This clonotype was detected only a few times. Here the CDR3 reads CSVGGDRGNTEAFF. CDR3 sequence (DNA): TGCAGCGTTGGAGGGGACAGGGGGAACACTGAAGCTTTCTTT. This sequence joins TRBV29-1 and TRBJ1-1; 10 bases agree with TRBD1. The CDR3 contains 14 residues. Germline lookup yields CDR1 SQVTM and CDR2 ANQGSEA. The J segment lost 1 base and the V segment lost 4 bases, leaving 3 bases of the junction unmatched.

The chain couples TRBV29-1 to TRBJ2-7; no reliable D call. CDR1 and CDR2 from the germline V gene are SQVTM and ANQGSEA. V lost 5 bases and J lost 6, with 11 bases in between. CDR3 length: 11 residues. The CDR3 here is CSVKTASEQYF. The CDR3 DNA reads TGCAGCGTTAAAACAGCTTCCGAGCAGTACTTC.

This clonotype was observed at least ten times. V gene TRBV20-1 combines with J gene TRBJ1-1; D gene ambiguous. Per germline, CDR1 DFQATT and CDR2 SNEGSKA (reference sequence). V lost 2 bases and J lost 5, with 3 bases in between. The length of the CDR3 is 10 residues. The CDR3 DNA is TGCAGTGCTAGATTTACTGAAGCTTTCTTT. It encodes CSARFTEAFF.

The chain has TRBV25-1 and TRBJ2-2; 9 positions agree with TRBD1. The CDR3 covers 16 residues. V lost 10 bases to trimming and J lost 1 base; unmatched junction nucleotides: 10. Germline assignment: CDR1 MGHDK and CDR2 SYGVNS. The CDR3 sequence: CATTGTGIVNTGELFF. CDR3 in DNA: TGTGCCACCACCGGGACAGGGATTGTGAACACCGGGGAGCTGTTTTTT.

This clonotype was found a few times. The rearrangement joins TRBV20-1 to TRBJ2-7; 7 bases map to TRBD1. V lost 6 bases, J lost 0 bases, and 11 bases stayed unmatched. Per the germline V gene, CDR1 is DFQATT and CDR2 is SNEGSKA (reference sequence). The CDR3 has 15 residues. The DNA for the CDR3 is TGCAGTGCCAAACCGGGACAGACATTCTCCTACGAGCAGTACTTC. Protein product: CSAKPGQTFSYEQYF.

The CDR3 bases are TGTGCCAGCAGCCAAAAGACAGCCCGGGGGACCCAGTACTTC. This codes for CASSQKTARGTQYF. The V gene is TRBV3-1, the J gene TRBJ2-5; possibly TRBD1 or TRBD2 for D (5 bases each). The CDR3 has 14 residues. Germline V gives CDR1 LGHDT, CDR2 YNNKEL (reference sequence). Trimming took off 2 bases at V and 7 bases at J, with 14 bases between the two ends.

The CDR3 region has the DNA TGTGCCAGCAGCTTAAGGGCGGTGAGCTCCTACGAGCAGTACTTC. This sequence encodes CASSLRAVSSYEQYF. The J gene is TRBJ2-7, the V gene TRBV11-2; D uncertain. This CDR3 region has 15 residues. In germline, CDR1 is SGHAT, CDR2 FQNNGV. Trimming shortened V by 2 bases and J by 0 bases, and 11 bases separated the two germline ends.

This clonotype was counted ten times or more. The chain recombines TRBV24-1 with TRBJ1-5, with D unclear. The CDR3 is 14 residues long. Germline V lookup: CDR1 KGHDR, CDR2 SFDVKD. V was clipped by 5 bases and J by 2 bases, with 9 bases between them. The chain's CDR3 is CATSAGMGNQPQHF. The CDR3 DNA reads as TGTGCCACCAGTGCTGGGATGGGCAATCAGCCCCAGCATTTT.

For the CDR3, the DNA is TGTGCCATCAGCCCGACAGGGTCGGACACTGAAGCTTTCTTT. Translation: CAISPTGSDTEAFF. The chain employs TRBV10-3 and TRBJ1-1, with 7 bases identical to TRBD1. The CDR3 is 14 residues long. V trimming: 6 bases; J trimming: 3 bases; junction bases outside the gene matches: 7. In germline, CDR1 is ENHRY, CDR2 SYGVKD.

A remark on this clonotype: Relative to the germline gene, one junction end is altered; a read error may explain this. The V and J genes are TRBV10-3 and TRBJ1-2; tentative D call: TRBD1 (5 bases). Per germline, CDR1 ENHRY and CDR2 SYGVKD. The CDR3 contains 15 residues. CDR3 loop: CASSYHRGSNYGYTF. CDR3 bases: TGTGCCAGCAGTTACCATCGGGGCTCAAACTATGGCTACACCTTC.